This record concerns one TCR beta chain sequence. The data were obtained in a study of blood T cell repertoires in COVID-19. In assigning cohorts, the study relied on participant-reported clinical history. Two negative PCRs, clearance, or symptom resolution had been documented for recovered Cohort 3 donors. In germline, CDR1 is SGHTA, CDR2 FQGNSA. With 1 base removed from V and 9 bases from J, the gap between germline ends came to 10 bases. The CDR3 has 14 residues. Measured with immunoSEQ multiplex PCR; TCRdb has only the in-frame clones, and not every one. In the table there are almost 500,000 clones, 70% to 90% of which are singletons.

This sequence joins TRBV7-2 and TRBJ1-6; tentatively, D is TRBD1 (5 bases). The specimen sequenced was PBMCs or T cells enriched from blood (not recorded which). This receptor was obtained from a woman aged 55-70 years who had recovered from COVID-19. The CDR3: CASSLGWGGSPLHF. The CDR3 DNA sequence: TGTGCCAGCAGCTTAGGATGGGGGGGTTCACCCCTCCACTTT.